One and the same sample provided the 30 T cell receptor beta chains below, sequenced in a study of T cell responses to AZD1222 COVID-19 vaccine. Clones were read by immunoSEQ multiplex PCR, and TCRdb kept only the in-frame ones, dropping some. The sample lists about 85,000 clones, 80% to 90% occurring once. This specimen was peripheral blood, taken on day 0 of AZD1222 vaccination. The receptors derive from an adult in good health.

The chain carries TRBV6-6 and TRBJ1-1; 7 nucleotides match TRBD1. Germline V lookup: CDR1 MNHNY, CDR2 SVGAGI (reference sequence). Trimming at V came to 6 bases and at J to 4 bases, leaving 14 bases not matched to a gene. This CDR3 spans 16 amino acids. CDR3 amino acids: CASSQFPGQGGTEAFF. CDR3 DNA sequence: TGTGCCAGCAGCCAATTCCCGGGCCAGGGGGGCACTGAAGCTTTCTTT.

This clone has a handful of counts. The chain is built from TRBV7-3 and TRBJ1-1, with D uncertain. This CDR3 is built from 13 residues. V was shortened by 0 bases and J by 1 base, with 3 bases between the two germline ends. CDR1 and CDR2 from the germline V gene are SGHTA and FQGTGA. This CDR3 is CASSLTGNTEAFF. Written as DNA, the CDR3 is TGTGCCAGCAGCTTAACAGGGAACACTGAAGCTTTCTTT.

The gene calls are TRBV7-2 and TRBJ1-4, with 7 bases fitting TRBD1. CDR3 length: 16 amino acids. V shed 10 bases and J 0 bases; nucleotides not matched to a gene: 11. Germline lookup yields CDR1 SGHTA and CDR2 FQGNSA. CDR3 in DNA: TGTGCCACCTCCCGGGACAGTCCTACAACTAATGAAAAACTGTTTTTT. This encodes CATSRDSPTTNEKLFF. The entire variable domain, with the rest obtained from reference TRBV7-2 and TRBJ1-4, is as follows: GAGVSQSPSNKVTEKGKDVELRCDPISGHTALYWYRQSLGQGLEFLIYFQGNSAPDKSGLPSDRFSAERTGGSVSTLTIQRTQQEDSAVYLCATSRDSPTTNEKLFFGSGTQLSVL.

The chain recombines TRBV7-3 with TRBJ1-1; D not certain. Trimming stripped 5 bases from V and 3 bases from J, with 7 bases between. The germline V gene encodes CDR1 SGHTA and CDR2 FQGTGA. The CDR3 runs to 12 residues. As DNA, the CDR3 is TGTGCCAGCAGCGGACCGTACACTGAAGCTTTCTTT. Its translation: CASSGPYTEAFF.

Only a few counts were recorded for this clone. This chain links TRBV5-6 with TRBJ1-5, with 8 bases matching TRBD1. This CDR3 has 14 amino acids. V dropped 4 bases and J dropped 1; count of bases not matched to a gene: 1. Germline V gene data show CDR1 as SGHDT and CDR2 as YYEEEE. CDR3 residues: CASSRQGSNQPQHF. As DNA, the CDR3 is TGTGCCAGCAGCCGACAGGGGAGCAATCAGCCCCAGCATTTT.

The chain is built from TRBV11-2 and TRBJ1-2; maybe TRBD1 (6 bases). Germline values: CDR1 SGHAT, CDR2 FQNNGV. The V end was cut by 2 bases, the J end by 6 bases, with 13 bases between. The CDR3 spans 14 residues. The CDR3 loop is CASSLILGADGYTF. The CDR3 nucleotides read TGTGCCAGCAGCTTAATTCTGGGGGCGGATGGCTACACCTTC.

This clone was seen a few times. V is TRBV4-3 and J is TRBJ1-2; D unclear. The germline V gene encodes CDR1 LGHNA and CDR2 YSLEER. The V gene lost 4 bases and the J gene lost 8 bases, with 26 bases spanning the gap. The CDR3 spans 17 residues. The CDR3 region is CASSPSNTRALTGGYTF. In nucleotides, the CDR3 is TGCGCCAGCAGCCCGTCTAACACCCGGGCCTTAACTGGGGGCTACACCTTC.

The V gene is TRBV19, the J gene TRBJ1-1; a possible D gene is TRBD1 (5 bases). Germline V gene data show CDR1 as LNHDA and CDR2 as SQIVND (reference sequence). The CDR3 is made up of 14 amino acids. V lost 3 bases and J lost 2, with 10 bases in between. CDR3 in DNA: TGTGCCAGTAGTATGGTTGGGGGTAACACTGAAGCTTTCTTT. Translated: CASSMVGGNTEAFF.

As regards this clone: Other nucleotide sequences in the sample specify the same CDR3. The chain joins TRBV6-5 to TRBJ1-3; 7 bases map to TRBD1. The V and J ends lost 5 bases and 0 bases, in that order; junction bases with no gene match: 1. Germline CDR1 MNHEY, CDR2 SVGAGI. The CDR3 sequence is 14 residues long. The CDR3 bases are TGTGCCAGCAGTCGGGACAGCTCTGGAAACACCATATATTTT. This codes for CASSRDSSGNTIYF.

The rearrangement uses TRBV6-1 and TRBJ1-6; a weak D match, TRBD1 (5 bases). CDR3 length equals 15 residues. V was cut by 2 bases and J by 7 bases, with 12 bases left in between. In germline, CDR1 is MNHNS, CDR2 SASEGT. CDR3 region: CASSEPGGGNSPLHF. The CDR3 DNA reads TGTGCCAGCAGTGAACCTGGGGGTGGCAATTCACCCCTCCACTTT.

This clone appeared a few times. The chain links TRBV28 to TRBJ1-5; possible D gene TRBD1, 5 bases. Germline CDR1 reads MDHEN; CDR2 reads SYDVKM. The V gene lost 6 bases and the J gene lost 6 bases, with 12 bases spanning the gap. This CDR3 contains 13 residues. The CDR3 sequence is CASSRDSTQPQHF. The CDR3 DNA reads as TGTGCCAGCAGCCGAGACAGTACTCAGCCCCAGCATTTT.

This sequence joins TRBV10-3 and TRBJ2-1, with TRBD2 matching 11 bases. V lost 5 bases and J lost 6; bases outside the gene matches: 6. Germline V gene data show CDR1 as ENHRY and CDR2 as SYGVKD. The length of the CDR3 is 15 residues. The CDR3 region is CAISTTSGSGNEQFF. The DNA for the CDR3 is TGTGCCATCAGTACCACTAGCGGGAGTGGCAATGAGCAGTTCTTC.

The chain employs TRBV27 and TRBJ2-7; maybe TRBD2 (6 bases). This CDR3 spans 14 amino acids. Trimming took off 6 bases at V and 0 bases at J, with 12 bases between the two ends. Germline V gene data show CDR1 as MNHEY and CDR2 as SMNVEV (reference sequence). The chain's CDR3 is CASRFSGLSYEQYF. In DNA form, the CDR3 reads TGTGCCAGCAGATTCAGCGGGCTCTCCTACGAGCAGTACTTC.

This sequence joins TRBV28 and TRBJ2-1; 9 bases agree with TRBD1. V was clipped by 6 bases and J by 4 bases; unmatched bases: 10. Germline V gene sequence: CDR1 MDHEN, CDR2 SYDVKM. This CDR3 has 16 residues. The DNA of the CDR3 is TGTGCCAGCAGCCCCTCAAGACAGGGGGGATACAATGAGCAGTTCTTC. Residues: CASSPSRQGGYNEQFF. The complete variable domain, with remaining parts taken from reference TRBV28 and TRBJ2-1, reads DVKVTQSSRYLVKRTGEKVFLECVQDMDHENMFWYRQDPGLGLRLIYFSYDVKMKEKGDIPEGYSVSREKKERFSLILESASTNQTSMYLCASSPSRQGGYNEQFFGPGTRLTVL.

The V and J genes are TRBV19 and TRBJ2-7, with D possibly matching TRBD1 (6 bases). Per the germline V gene, CDR1 is LNHDA and CDR2 is SQIVND (reference sequence). This CDR3 region has 15 residues. The V end was cut by 1 base, the J end by 2 bases, with 12 bases between. In nucleotides, the CDR3 is TGTGCCAGTAGTATAGTTGGGACAAACCCCTACGAGCAGTACTTC. Translating it yields CASSIVGTNPYEQYF.

The rearrangement links TRBV20-1 to TRBJ2-3; possibly TRBD1 or TRBD2 for D (6 bases each). V lost 3 bases, J lost 8 bases, and 18 bases lay in between. The CDR3 has 14 amino acids. The germline V gene has CDR1 DFQATT and CDR2 SNEGSKA (reference sequence). The CDR3 region is CSASLYGRGGTQYF. CDR3 coding DNA: TGCAGTGCTAGTTTGTACGGGAGAGGGGGTACGCAGTATTTT.

This clone was seen a single time. The chain couples TRBV3-1 (or the pseudogene TRBV3-2) to TRBJ1-4, with D perhaps TRBD1 (6 bases). V was pared by 0 bases and J by 16 bases, with 15 bases between. Germline values: CDR1 LGHDT, CDR2 YNNKEL (reference sequence). This CDR3 is 13 amino acids long. As DNA, the CDR3 is TGTGCCAGCAGCCAAGATATCGGGCGGGGGCCGTTTTTT. Amino acids: CASSQDIGRGPFF.

This rearrangement joins TRBV15 to TRBJ1-1, with D possibly TRBD1 on 5 matching bases. There are 12 residues in the CDR3. CDR1 LNHNV and CDR2 YYDKDF come from the germline V gene (reference sequence). V was shortened by 6 bases and J by 7 bases, with 12 bases between the two germline ends. CDR3 amino acids: CATRTPGGEAFF. As DNA, the CDR3 is TGTGCCACCAGGACCCCCGGGGGTGAAGCTTTCTTT.

The chain employs TRBV19 and TRBJ2-7, with D tentatively TRBD1 (6 bases). Germline V lookup: CDR1 LNHDA, CDR2 SQIVND (reference sequence). The germline V and J ends were trimmed by 10 bases and 2 bases, with 15 bases remaining between them. There are 13 residues in the CDR3. This CDR3 reads CATGAGATYEQYF. DNA of the CDR3: TGTGCCACCGGGGCAGGGGCGACCTACGAGCAGTACTTC.

The genes are TRBV20-1 and TRBJ2-2; D is unclear. This CDR3 comprises 15 residues. Germline CDR1 DFQATT, CDR2 SNEGSKA (reference sequence). V gave up 3 bases and J gave up 1 base, with 12 bases separating them. The CDR3 spells CSASRAEMNTGELFF. CDR3 nucleotides: TGCAGTGCTAGTCGGGCGGAGATGAACACCGGGGAGCTGTTTTTT.

The chain has TRBV7-9 and TRBJ2-2, with unresolved D. This CDR3 has 12 residues. Germline V gene sequence: CDR1 SEHNR, CDR2 FQNEAQ (reference sequence). V lost 2 bases, J lost 6 bases, and 4 bases lay in between. The CDR3 DNA sequence: TGTGCCAGCAGCTTAATGTCCGGGGAGCTGTTTTTT. This translates into CASSLMSGELFF.

The chain links TRBV14 to TRBJ2-7; unclear D gene. The CDR3 length is 12 residues. Germline V gives CDR1 SGHDN, CDR2 FVKESK. V was pared by 0 bases and J by 9 bases, with 9 bases between. The CDR3 coding sequence is TGTGCCAGCAGCCAAGAACGGGCGGCGCAGTACTTC. Encoded protein: CASSQERAAQYF.

This sequence joins TRBV28 and TRBJ1-1, with 8 bases identical to TRBD1. This CDR3 region has 13 residues. Losses at the gene ends were 6 bases for V and 5 bases for J; bases not matched to a gene: 5. Germline CDR1 is MDHEN and CDR2 is SYDVKM. The CDR3 region has the DNA TGTGCCAGCAGAATACAGGGGGGGACTGAAGCTTTCTTT. It specifies CASRIQGGTEAFF.

The chain carries TRBV10-2 and TRBJ2-5; no clear D. CDR1 is WSHSY, CDR2 SAAADI, per germline. This CDR3 has 14 residues. Trimming took off 1 base at V and 5 bases at J, with 11 bases between the two ends. CDR3 region: CASSEFRTWETQYF. In nucleotides, the CDR3 is TGCGCCAGCAGTGAGTTCCGGACGTGGGAGACCCAGTACTTC.

This chain connects TRBV4-1 to TRBJ2-2; D is perhaps TRBD2 (6 bases). V was shortened by 4 bases and J by 3 bases, with 21 bases between the two germline ends. CDR1 and CDR2 from the germline V gene are MGHRA and YSYEKL. CDR3 length: 18 amino acids. CDR3 protein: CASSPLPLGRGYTGELFF. CDR3 DNA: TGCGCCAGCAGCCCCCTGCCTTTGGGACGGGGGTACACCGGGGAGCTGTTTTTT.

The genes are TRBV19 and TRBJ1-5; no reliable D call. The CDR3 consists of 14 residues. Trimming pared 2 bases from V and 1 base from J, leaving 6 bases between. CDR1 LNHDA and CDR2 SQIVND come from the germline V gene (reference sequence). For the CDR3, the DNA is TGTGCCAGTAGTATAACGGGGAGCAATCAGCCCCAGCATTTT. This encodes CASSITGSNQPQHF.

This sequence joins TRBV25-1 and TRBJ2-7, with D unclear. Germline V lookup: CDR1 MGHDK, CDR2 SYGVNS. V dropped 3 bases and J dropped 7 bases, with 13 bases sitting between them. The CDR3 has 13 amino acids. CDR3 sequence: CASSEFGGREQYF. The CDR3 DNA reads as TGTGCCAGCAGTGAGTTCGGTGGGCGGGAGCAGTACTTC.

Comment on this clone: The junction does not match germline at one end; this may be a read error. The chain links TRBV19 to TRBJ2-3; 11 nucleotides match TRBD2. Germline V gene data show CDR1 as LNHDA and CDR2 as SQIVND (reference sequence). The CDR3 covers 14 residues. The CDR3 bases are TGTGCCAGTAGAATAGCGGGGGGGCAAGATACGCAGTATTTT. Translated, it gives CASRIAGGQDTQYF.

The rearrangement uses TRBV27 and TRBJ2-1, with 11 bases matching TRBD2. The ends lost 5 bases at V and 7 bases at J; junction bases unmatched: 7. Germline CDR1 reads MNHEY; CDR2 reads SMNVEV (reference sequence). This CDR3 spans 15 amino acids. CDR3 region: CASSLLAGEGNEQFF. CDR3 in DNA: TGTGCCAGCAGTCTACTAGCGGGAGAAGGTAATGAGCAGTTCTTC.

V is TRBV13 and J is TRBJ2-5; a possible D gene is TRBD2 (7 bases). This CDR3 region has 15 residues. Trimming took off 5 bases at V and 5 bases at J, with 18 bases between the two ends. Germline values: CDR1 PRHDT, CDR2 FYEKMQ (reference sequence). Written as DNA, the CDR3 is TGTGCCAGCAGCCTTAGGGGGGGGCAAGGTGAGACCCAGTACTTC. Translated, it gives CASSLRGGQGETQYF. Combining the CDR3 with reference TRBV13 and TRBJ2-5 gives the whole variable domain AAGVIQSPRHLIKEKRETATLKCYPIPRHDTVYWYQQGPGQDPQFLISFYEKMQSDKGSIPDRFSAQQFSDYHSELNMSSLELGDSALYFCASSLRGGQGETQYFGPGTRLLVL.